A selection of T cell receptor beta chains follows, all from one sample in a study of blood T cell repertoires in COVID-19. TCRdb's copy holds only in-frame clones and misses some; the assay was immunoSEQ multiplex PCR. The data contain about 170,000 clones, under 90% of them singletons. The sequenced sample was peripheral blood. These receptors came from a woman older than 75 with active or convalescent COVID-19. CDR3s include the opening cysteine and the closing phenylalanine or tryptophan. A D gene is named only where the DNA matches it firmly.

D: TRBD1; V: TRBV7-9; CDR3: CASSDRGGTEAFF
D: -; V: TRBV9; CDR3: CASSVGAGAYGYTF
D: TRBD1; V: TRBV28; CDR3: CASSLTGPGYTF
D: TRBD1; V: TRBV19; CDR3: CASSIGSGQGGEQYF
D: TRBD1; V: TRBV5-1; CDR3: CASSNGQGDTEAFF
D: TRBD2; V: TRBV5-1; CDR3: CASSDAGTSEETQYF
D: -; V: TRBV28; CDR3: CASSTGGSGDQPQHF
D: -; V: TRBV28; CDR3: CASSPWDIASTDTQYF
D: TRBD1; V: TRBV6-6; CDR3: CASSHYSRTGGNYGYTF
D: -; V: TRBV5-1; CDR3: CASSSTYNYGYTF
D: TRBD1; V: TRBV6-5; CDR3: CASSKTGGDYGYTF
D: -; V: TRBV21-1; CDR3: CASSKALRQGADSNQPQHF
D: -; V: TRBV6-6; CDR3: CASSYRSFEKLFF
D: TRBD1; V: TRBV19; CDR3: CASSTTGVRLSGANVLTF
D: -; V: TRBV3-1/TRBV3-2; CDR3: CASSHSNSPLHF
D: TRBD1; V: TRBV19; CDR3: CASKEQGDSPLHF
D: TRBD1; V: TRBV7-9; CDR3: CASSATRGLSRETQYF
D: TRBD1; V: TRBV27; CDR3: CASSFVPQGENYGYTF
D: -; V: TRBV29-1; CDR3: CSVQSAVNTEAFF
D: TRBD1; V: TRBV12-5; CDR3: CASGLGTGGTEAFF
D: TRBD2; V: TRBV5-1; CDR3: CASSGTSGSSEQYF
D: TRBD1; V: TRBV2; CDR3: CASSATGANTEAFF
D: -; V: TRBV3-1/TRBV3-2; CDR3: CASSRSAVPQETQYF
D: TRBD1; V: TRBV7-2; CDR3: CASSPREGQGYQPQHF
D: -; V: TRBV5-1; CDR3: CASSLRTESSYNEQFF
D: -; V: TRBV28; CDR3: CASSLQGRLGHF
D: -; V: TRBV4-1; CDR3: CASSQDRQGTSYEQYF